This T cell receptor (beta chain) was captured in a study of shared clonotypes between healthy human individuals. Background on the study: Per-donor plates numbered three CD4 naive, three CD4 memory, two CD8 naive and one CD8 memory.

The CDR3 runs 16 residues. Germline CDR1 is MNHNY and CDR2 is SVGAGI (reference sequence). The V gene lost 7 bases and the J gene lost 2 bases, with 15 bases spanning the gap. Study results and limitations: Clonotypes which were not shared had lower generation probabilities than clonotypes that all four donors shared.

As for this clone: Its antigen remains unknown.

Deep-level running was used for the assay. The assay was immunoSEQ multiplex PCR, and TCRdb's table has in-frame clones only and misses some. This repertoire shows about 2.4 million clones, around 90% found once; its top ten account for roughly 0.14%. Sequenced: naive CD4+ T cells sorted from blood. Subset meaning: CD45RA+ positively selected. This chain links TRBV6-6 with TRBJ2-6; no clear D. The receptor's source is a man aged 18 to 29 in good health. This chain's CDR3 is CASIRFGPAGANVLTF. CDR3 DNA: TGTGCCAGCATACGGTTTGGGCCAGCTGGGGCCAACGTCCTGACTTTC.